A single sample gave rise to the 25 T cell receptor beta chains below, sequenced in a study of blood T cell repertoires in COVID-19. Assay used: immunoSEQ multiplex PCR; TCRdb lists only in-frame clones, some missing. The sample shows hundreds of thousands of clones, nearly 90% of them seen only once. Sequencing was done on a sample of PBMCs or T cells enriched from blood (not recorded which). All receptors derive from a woman younger than 35 with acute COVID-19.

This clone was counted once. V gene TRBV6-2 or TRBV6-3 combines with J gene TRBJ1-2; 7 positions agree with TRBD1. This CDR3 has 14 residues. Trimming took 2 bases from V and 4 from J; bases not matched to a gene: 4. From germline, CDR1 is MNHEY and CDR2 SVGEGT. The CDR3 DNA reads TGTGCCAGCAGTTACGATCGGGACAGCTATGGCTACACCTTC. Residues: CASSYDRDSYGYTF.

The chain combines TRBV7-9 with TRBJ2-6, with D tentatively TRBD1 (5 bases). Germline lookup yields CDR1 SEHNR and CDR2 FQNEAQ (reference sequence). This CDR3 has 15 residues. The V gene lost 6 bases and the J gene lost 1 base, with 10 bases spanning the gap. Here the CDR3 DNA reads TGTGCCAGCAGGATTGACAGTTCTGGGGCCAACGTCCTGACTTTC. This translates into CASRIDSSGANVLTF.

This chain joins TRBV5-1 and TRBJ2-2; D ambiguous. This CDR3 is 13 amino acids long. Germline V gene lookup returns CDR1 SGHRS and CDR2 YFSETQ. The V gene lost 4 bases and the J gene lost 4 bases, with 8 bases spanning the gap. CDR3: CASSLPSTGELFF. DNA for the CDR3: TGCGCCAGCAGCCTACCAAGCACCGGGGAGCTGTTTTTT. Full variable domain (remainder filled in from reference TRBV5-1 and TRBJ2-2): KAGVTQTPRYLIKTRGQQVTLSCSPISGHRSVSWYQQTPGQGLQFLFEYFSETQRNKGNFPGRFSGRQFSNSRSEMNVSTLELGDSALYLCASSLPSTGELFFGEGSRLTVL.

The rearrangement links TRBV5-4 to TRBJ1-4; D is unresolved. Trimming cost V 0 bases and J 6 bases, with 12 bases left between them. The germline gives CDR1 SGHNT, CDR2 YYREEE (reference sequence). The CDR3 is 15 residues long. DNA of the CDR3: TGTGCCAGCAGCTTGGGAGGGCCATGGGATGAAAAACTGTTTTTT. Translation: CASSLGGPWDEKLFF.

The chain has TRBV19 and TRBJ1-5; 7 bases match TRBD1. V lost 3 bases to trimming and J lost 5 bases; unmatched junction nucleotides: 10. This CDR3 has 16 amino acids. Germline V gene lookup returns CDR1 LNHDA and CDR2 SQIVND (reference sequence). CDR3 sequence: CASSIKGAGGYQPQHF. In DNA form, the CDR3 reads TGTGCCAGTAGTATCAAGGGGGCAGGGGGATATCAGCCCCAGCATTTT.

This clone was seen many times. The CDR3 DNA sequence: TGTGCCAGCAGCCTGGGACAGGTCCGCTCTGGGGCCAACGTCCTGACTTTC. This encodes CASSLGQVRSGANVLTF. The chain couples TRBV7-8 to TRBJ2-6, with 8 positions matching TRBD1. J gave up 0 bases and V 5 bases, and 6 bases lay outside the gene matches. This CDR3 is 17 amino acids long. Germline values: CDR1 SGHVS, CDR2 FQNEAQ. The full variable domain, completed using reference TRBV7-8 and TRBJ2-6, is GAGVSQSPRYKVAKRGQDVALRCDPISGHVSLFWYQQALGQGPEFLTYFQNEAQLDKSGLPSDRFFAERPEGSVSTLKIQRTQQEDSAVYLCASSLGQVRSGANVLTFGAGSRLTVL.

The chain employs TRBV10-3 and TRBJ2-2; TRBD2 matches at 11 bases. This CDR3 is built from 16 residues. Losses at the gene ends were 5 bases for V and 3 bases for J; bases not matched to a gene: 5. Germline lookup yields CDR1 ENHRY and CDR2 SYGVKD. The DNA for the CDR3 is TGTGCCATCAGTAACTATAGCGGGAGGGACACCGGGGAGCTGTTTTTT. This encodes CAISNYSGRDTGELFF.

J is TRBJ2-7 and V is TRBV20-1; D is possibly TRBD2 (6 bases). Trimming removed 3 bases from V and 0 bases from J, with 15 bases in between. CDR1 is DFQATT and CDR2 is SNEGSKA in the germline V gene (reference sequence). CDR3 length: 15 amino acids. CDR3 in amino acids: CSASRGGTSSYEQYF. CDR3 nucleotides: TGCAGTGCTAGTCGGGGCGGGACCTCCTCCTACGAGCAGTACTTC.

The rearrangement links TRBV19 to TRBJ2-4; 8 positions match TRBD2. The CDR3 has 16 amino acids. Germline loops: CDR1 LNHDA, CDR2 SQIVND (reference sequence). The ends lost 3 bases at V and 0 bases at J; junction bases unmatched: 4. CDR3 bases: TGTGCCAGTAGTATCCCGGGGGGGACAGCCAAAAACATTCAGTACTTC. Residues: CASSIPGGTAKNIQYF.

The rearrangement uses TRBV10-3 and TRBJ2-3, with 7 bases that match TRBD2. CDR3 size: 14 residues. Germline V gives CDR1 ENHRY, CDR2 SYGVKD. Unmatched junction bases numbered 6, after V lost 4 bases and J lost 5 bases. The CDR3 sequence is CAISAGGQRDTQYF. The CDR3 DNA is TGTGCCATCAGTGCGGGGGGTCAGAGAGATACGCAGTATTTT.

The V and J genes are TRBV7-2 and TRBJ1-5; TRBD1 might be the D (6 bases). Trimming left V 5 bases short and J 2 bases short, with 13 bases between. There are 15 residues in the CDR3. The germline V gene has CDR1 SGHTA and CDR2 FQGNSA. The CDR3 protein is CASSRGGSRNQPQHF. As DNA, the CDR3 is TGTGCCAGCAGCAGGGGGGGGAGTCGCAATCAGCCCCAGCATTTT.

The V call is TRBV3-1 (or the pseudogene TRBV3-2), the J call TRBJ1-1, with D perhaps matching TRBD1 (5 bases). Germline values: CDR1 LGHDT, CDR2 YNNKEL (reference sequence). Trimming removed 0 bases from V and 7 bases from J, with 15 bases in between. The CDR3 runs 15 residues. CDR3 amino acids: CASSQDRTQGNEAFF. DNA of the CDR3: TGTGCCAGCAGCCAAGACCGTACGCAGGGTAATGAAGCTTTCTTT.

The rearrangement joins TRBV7-6 to TRBJ1-6; D may be TRBD1 (5 bases). V dropped 1 base and J dropped 7 bases, with 11 bases sitting between them. This CDR3 region has 15 residues. Germline CDR1 reads SGHVS; CDR2 reads FNYEAQ. The CDR3 spells CASSLDQGINSPLHF. CDR3 nucleotide sequence: TGTGCCAGCAGCTTAGATCAGGGAATCAATTCACCCCTCCACTTT. Looking up the rest from reference TRBV7-6 and TRBJ1-6 gives the full variable domain: GAGVSQSPRYKVTKRGQDVALRCDPISGHVSLYWYRQALGQGPEFLTYFNYEAQQDKSGLPNDRFSAERPEGSISTLTIQRTEQRDSAMYRCASSLDQGINSPLHFGNGTRLTVT.

The V call is TRBV9, the J call TRBJ1-6, with 7 bases identical to TRBD1. Germline-derived CDR1 and CDR2 are SGDLS and YYNGEE. With V trimmed by 0 bases and J by 8 bases, 11 bases remained unmatched. The CDR3 covers 17 residues. The CDR3 spells CASSVGTGGAGDSPLHF. The CDR3 DNA reads TGTGCCAGCAGCGTAGGGACAGGAGGGGCGGGCGATTCACCCCTCCACTTT.

The CDR3 nucleotides read TGTGCCAGCAGTCACCGAGGGGGAAACACCATATATTTT. Its translation: CASSHRGGNTIYF. V usage is TRBV28 and J usage is TRBJ1-3; D is uncertain. Trimming left V 5 bases short and J 4 bases short, with 9 bases between. Germline CDR1 and CDR2: MDHEN and SYDVKM. CDR3 length: 13 amino acids.

The rearrangement joins TRBV5-1 to TRBJ1-5, with a possible D match to TRBD1 (6 bases). This CDR3 comprises 18 residues. The germline V gene has CDR1 SGHRS and CDR2 YFSETQ. The ends were cut back, 0 bases at V and 5 bases at J, with 21 bases in the middle. CDR3 DNA: TGCGCCAGCAGCTTGGCTAGTAAGGGGGGGTCCGGAGATCAGCCCCAGCATTTT. The encoded protein is CASSLASKGGSGDQPQHF.

The rearrangement joins TRBV12-5 to TRBJ1-1; no clear D gene. V shed 7 bases and J shed 1 base, with 13 bases lying between them. The CDR3 is 14 amino acids. Germline V gives CDR1 LGHNT, CDR2 FRNRAP. CDR3 sequence: CASVERGKNTEAFF. The DNA of the CDR3 is TGTGCTAGTGTCGAGCGAGGTAAGAACACTGAAGCTTTCTTT.

The chain couples TRBV2 to TRBJ1-2; 9 positions match TRBD1. From germline, CDR1 is SNHLY and CDR2 FYNNEI. V trimming: 5 bases; J trimming: 0 bases; junction bases outside the gene matches: 4. This CDR3 spans 15 amino acids. CDR3 DNA: TGTGCCAGCAGTTGGGGACAGGGAGCTAACTATGGCTACACCTTC. It codes for CASSWGQGANYGYTF.

This chain uses TRBV6-5 with TRBJ1-1; the D is unclear. The V gene's germline CDR1 is MNHEY and CDR2 SVGAGI. Trimming removed 5 bases at V and 3 bases at J, with 16 bases between. The CDR3 covers 15 residues. CDR3 coding DNA: TGTGCCAGCAGTACGTTACGGGTAGCGCACACTGAAGCTTTCTTT. Translated, it gives CASSTLRVAHTEAFF.

The V gene is TRBV27, the J gene TRBJ2-7; D might be TRBD2 (5 bases). The germline V and J ends were trimmed by 2 bases and 6 bases, with 14 bases remaining between them. CDR1 and CDR2 (germline): MNHEY, SMNVEV (reference sequence). CDR3 length equals 14 residues. CDR3 residues: CASSLANIGGEQYF. The CDR3 DNA reads as TGTGCCAGCAGTTTAGCGAATATAGGAGGCGAGCAGTACTTC.

The J gene is TRBJ1-3, the V gene TRBV3-1 (or the pseudogene TRBV3-2), with D uncertain. Between the trimmed V and J ends, which lost 4 bases and 0 bases, there was a span of 10 bases. The length of the CDR3 is 15 residues. The germline V gene encodes CDR1 LGHDT and CDR2 YNNKEL (reference sequence). CDR3 bases: TGTGCCAGCAGCCGAGCCCCCAACTCTGGAAACACCATATATTTT. This sequence encodes CASSRAPNSGNTIYF.

The chain is built from TRBV19 and TRBJ1-5, with TRBD1 matching over 7 bases. This CDR3 region has 16 residues. CDR1 is LNHDA, CDR2 SQIVND, per germline (reference sequence). With 7 bases clipped from V and 3 bases from J, the junction kept 12 bases outside the gene matches. In DNA, the CDR3 is TGTGCCAGTACCACACGGGACAGACCTACCAATCAGCCCCAGCATTTT. Translated: CASTTRDRPTNQPQHF.

This clone was seen only once. The chain carries TRBV6-5 and TRBJ2-7, with 10 bases aligning to TRBD1. V shed 2 bases, J shed 3 bases, and the junction held 7 bases outside the gene matches. CDR1 and CDR2 from the germline V gene are MNHEY and SVGAGI. The CDR3 runs to 16 residues. The CDR3 region is CASSYGVGTGDYEQYF. The CDR3 coding sequence is TGTGCCAGCAGTTACGGGGTCGGGACAGGGGACTACGAGCAGTACTTC.

The rearrangement joins TRBV20-1 to TRBJ2-7; 12 nucleotides agree with TRBD2. There are 16 residues in the CDR3. Trimming took 3 bases from V and 2 from J; bases not matched to a gene: 8. In germline, CDR1 is DFQATT, CDR2 SNEGSKA (reference sequence). This chain's CDR3 is CSASRLAGGPTYEQYF. CDR3 bases: TGCAGTGCTAGTCGGCTAGCGGGAGGGCCAACCTACGAGCAGTACTTC.

The CDR3 is CASSQDRLSGSSNEQFF. The CDR3, as DNA: TGCGCCAGCAGCCAAGATCGCCTGAGCGGGAGTTCCAATGAGCAGTTCTTC. The chain recombines TRBV4-3 with TRBJ2-1; 8 nucleotides align to TRBD2. Trimming took 0 bases from V and 6 from J; bases not matched to a gene: 10. The CDR3 consists of 17 residues. Germline-derived CDR1 and CDR2 are LGHNA and YSLEER.